A selection of T cell receptor beta chains follows, all from one sample in a study of T cells in Graves' hyperthyroidism and ophthalmopathy. TCRdb reprocessed the multiplex PCR reads via MiXCR and lists one record per CDR3 protein. The table includes 250,000 to 400,000 distinct CDR3 sequences, around 13% detected once. The specimen was blood. These receptors originate from a woman aged 40 to 55 with Graves' ophthalmopathy. CDR3s include the opening cysteine and the closing phenylalanine or tryptophan. Fields, in order: V gene, CDR3 length, CDR3 protein.

TRBV11-2,12,CASSFADRVLHF
TRBV7-9,13,CASSSGGVYGYTF
TRBV28,15,CASLPANGLNTEAFF
TRBV20-1,11,CSAIRQTEAFF
TRBV15,15,CATRGQGLMNTEAFF
TRBV10-1,13,CASSAGLYNEQFF
TRBV19,15,CASRKTGRLGETQYF
TRBV2,16,CASSDGVRLVRNEQFF
TRBV7-9,14,CASSWGGGGNEQFF
TRBV20-1,14,CSARDTDSHYGYTF
TRBV7-9,15,CASSNLGENTGELFF
TRBV7-6,18,CASSLALGVQGVSYEQYF
TRBV4-1,16,CASSQDRLAGTYEQYF
TRBV29-1,13,CSVREAAEGTQYF
TRBV28,17,CASSFSIRPAKNREQFF
TRBV5-6,15,CASSFVERAGYEQYF
TRBV20-1,13,CSARNSGERTIYF
TRBV19,13,CASSPTRGQPQHF
TRBV5-1,14,CASSHRDSLYEQYF
TRBV12-3/TRBV12-4,16,CASSRTDGILGTEAFF